Below are 5 T cell receptor beta chains sequenced from a single sample in a study of blood T cells in healthy people across ages. Sample-barcoded 5' priming and a J-beta primer mix drove a second PCR of roughly 6 to 12 cycles. TCRdb re-called the 5' RACE reads through MiXCR, storing one row per CDR3 protein. The data contain over 1,500,000 distinct CDR3 sequences, about 50% of them singletons. The material sequenced was blood. The receptors derive from a woman between 35 and 50 years old in good health.

This chain joins TRBV25-1 and TRBJ2-1, with D perhaps matching TRBD1 or TRBD2 (5 bases each). Germline V gene data show CDR1 as MGHDK and CDR2 as SYGVNS. This CDR3 contains 15 residues. V was cut by 10 bases and J by 2 bases, with 18 bases left in between. In DNA, the CDR3 is TGTGCCACCTCGGGGCCCCTTCTCGCCTACAATGAGCAGTTCTTC. It codes for CATSGPLLAYNEQFF.

This clonotype was found a few times. The chain couples TRBV12-3 or TRBV12-4 to TRBJ2-5, with TRBD2 as a possible D gene (6 bases). The CDR3 sequence is 15 residues long. Trimming left V 6 bases short and J 5 bases short, with 19 bases between. For the CDR3, the DNA is TGTGCCAGCAGCCGGGTGAGAGGGGAGGTGGAGACCCAGTACTTC. This translates into CASSRVRGEVETQYF.

This clonotype turned up a few times. The rearrangement joins TRBV6-5 to TRBJ1-1; D is perhaps TRBD1 (6 bases). This CDR3 region has 13 residues. Per the germline V gene, CDR1 is MNHEY and CDR2 is SVGAGI. Trimming pared 2 bases from V and 4 bases from J, leaving 8 bases between. Written as DNA, the CDR3 is TGTGCCAGCAGTTACGGCAGGGGCACTGAAGCTTTCTTT. Protein product: CASSYGRGTEAFF.

The rearrangement uses TRBV6-1 and TRBJ2-4; possibly TRBD1 for D (5 bases). The germline V gene encodes CDR1 MNHNS and CDR2 SASEGT. The CDR3 runs to 15 residues. The V and J ends lost 2 bases and 15 bases respectively, with 23 bases between them. CDR3 sequence (DNA): TGTGCCAGCAGTGAAACGAGAAAGGGGATAGGGTTAGGGTACTTC. It encodes CASSETRKGIGLGYF.

Comments on this clonotype: Sequence at one end of the junction differs from germline and may be a read error. The V gene is TRBV10-3, the J gene TRBJ2-5; 10 bases line up with TRBD1. Germline values: CDR1 ENHRY, CDR2 SYGVKD. This CDR3 contains 13 residues. The CDR3 here is CAAGTGVQEAQYF. CDR3 in DNA: TGTGCCGCCGGGACAGGGGTCCAAGAGGCCCAGTACTTC.